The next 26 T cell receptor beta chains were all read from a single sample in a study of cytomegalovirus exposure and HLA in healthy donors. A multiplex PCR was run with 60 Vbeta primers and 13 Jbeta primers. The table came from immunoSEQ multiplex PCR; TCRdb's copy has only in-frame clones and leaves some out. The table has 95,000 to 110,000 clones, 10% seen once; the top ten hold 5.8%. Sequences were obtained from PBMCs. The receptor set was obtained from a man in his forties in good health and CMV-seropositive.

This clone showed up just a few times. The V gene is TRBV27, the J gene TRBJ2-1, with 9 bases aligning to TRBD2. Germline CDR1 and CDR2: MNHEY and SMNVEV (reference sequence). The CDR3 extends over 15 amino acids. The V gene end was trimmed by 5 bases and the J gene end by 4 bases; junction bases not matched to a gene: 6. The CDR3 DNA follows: TGTGCCAGCAGTCATAGCGGGGGTTTTTACAATGAGCAGTTCTTC. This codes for CASSHSGGFYNEQFF.

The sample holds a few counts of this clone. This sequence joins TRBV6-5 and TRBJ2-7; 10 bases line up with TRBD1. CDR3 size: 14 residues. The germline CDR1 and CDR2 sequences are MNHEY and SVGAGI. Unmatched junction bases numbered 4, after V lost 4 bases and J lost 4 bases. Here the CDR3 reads CASSSRDRGYEQYF. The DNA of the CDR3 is TGTGCCAGCAGTTCCCGGGACAGGGGTTACGAGCAGTACTTC.

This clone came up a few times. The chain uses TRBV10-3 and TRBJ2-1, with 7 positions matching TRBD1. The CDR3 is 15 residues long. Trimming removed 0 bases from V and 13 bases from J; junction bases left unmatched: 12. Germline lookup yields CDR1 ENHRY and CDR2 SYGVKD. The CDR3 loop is CAISESNRGVIPQFF. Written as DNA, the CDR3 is TGTGCCATCAGTGAGTCGAACAGGGGCGTTATCCCACAGTTCTTC.

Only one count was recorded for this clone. CDR3 bases: TGTGCCAGCAGCTTAGAGGGCGGGAGGGCCGGCAATGAGCAGTTCTTC. This encodes CASSLEGGRAGNEQFF. This chain joins TRBV7-2 and TRBJ2-1, with 9 positions matching TRBD2. V was pared by 1 base and J by 6 bases, with 7 bases of the junction left unmatched. The germline V gene encodes CDR1 SGHTA and CDR2 FQGNSA. The CDR3 extends over 16 amino acids. Full variable domain (rest looked up from reference TRBV7-2 and TRBJ2-1): GAGVSQSPSNKVTEKGKDVELRCDPISGHTALYWYRQSLGQGLEFLIYFQGNSAPDKSGLPSDRFSAERTGGSVSTLTIQRTQQEDSAVYLCASSLEGGRAGNEQFFGPGTRLTVL.

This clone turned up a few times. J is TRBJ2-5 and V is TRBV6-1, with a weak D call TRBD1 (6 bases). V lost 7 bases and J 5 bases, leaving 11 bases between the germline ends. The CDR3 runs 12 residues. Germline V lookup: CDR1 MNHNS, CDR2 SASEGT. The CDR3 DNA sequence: TGTGCCAGCAATACTGACAGGGAGACCCAGTACTTC. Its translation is CASNTDRETQYF.

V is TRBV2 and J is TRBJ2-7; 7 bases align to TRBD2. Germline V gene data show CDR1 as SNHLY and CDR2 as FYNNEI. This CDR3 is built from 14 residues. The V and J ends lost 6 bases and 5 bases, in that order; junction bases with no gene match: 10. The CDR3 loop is CASRSRRLADEQYF. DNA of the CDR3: TGTGCCAGCAGGAGCCGGCGACTAGCAGACGAGCAGTACTTC.

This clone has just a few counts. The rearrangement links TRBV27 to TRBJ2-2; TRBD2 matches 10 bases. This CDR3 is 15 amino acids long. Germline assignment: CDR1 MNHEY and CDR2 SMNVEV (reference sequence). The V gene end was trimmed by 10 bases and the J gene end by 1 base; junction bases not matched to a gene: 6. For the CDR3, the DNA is TGTGCCACCGATAGCGGGAGGATGAACACCGGGGAGCTGTTTTTT. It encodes CATDSGRMNTGELFF.

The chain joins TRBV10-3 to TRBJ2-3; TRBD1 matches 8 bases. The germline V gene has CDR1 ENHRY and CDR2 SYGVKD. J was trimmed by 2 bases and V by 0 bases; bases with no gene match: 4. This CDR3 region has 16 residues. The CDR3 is CAISESGTGNTDTQYF. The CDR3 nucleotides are TGTGCCATCAGTGAGTCGGGGACAGGTAACACAGATACGCAGTATTTT.

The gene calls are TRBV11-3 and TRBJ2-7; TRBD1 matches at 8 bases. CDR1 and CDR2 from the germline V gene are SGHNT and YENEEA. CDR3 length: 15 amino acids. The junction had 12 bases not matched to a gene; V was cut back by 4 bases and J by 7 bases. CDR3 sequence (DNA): TGTGCCAGCAGCTCGCGGTGCAGGGGGCTTTGGGAGCAGTACTTC. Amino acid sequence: CASSSRCRGLWEQYF.

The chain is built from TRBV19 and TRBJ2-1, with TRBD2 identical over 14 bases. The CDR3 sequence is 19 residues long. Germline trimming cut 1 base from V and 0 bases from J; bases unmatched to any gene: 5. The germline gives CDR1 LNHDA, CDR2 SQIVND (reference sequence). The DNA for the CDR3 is TGTGCCAGTAGTATAGTGGGACTAGCGGGAGTTTTCTCCTACAATGAGCAGTTCTTC. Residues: CASSIVGLAGVFSYNEQFF.

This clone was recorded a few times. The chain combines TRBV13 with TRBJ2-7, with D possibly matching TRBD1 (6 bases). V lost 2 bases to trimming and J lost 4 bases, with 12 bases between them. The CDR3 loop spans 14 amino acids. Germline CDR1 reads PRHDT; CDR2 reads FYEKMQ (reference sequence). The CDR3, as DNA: TGTGCCAGCAGCTTAAGAGGGGGATCTTACGAGCAGTACTTC. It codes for CASSLRGGSYEQYF.

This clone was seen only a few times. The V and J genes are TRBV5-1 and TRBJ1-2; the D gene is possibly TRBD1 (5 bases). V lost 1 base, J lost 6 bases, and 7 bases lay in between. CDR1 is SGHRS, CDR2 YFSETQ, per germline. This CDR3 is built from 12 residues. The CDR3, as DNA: TGCGCCAGCAGCTTGCAGGGTGATGGCTACACCTTC. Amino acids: CASSLQGDGYTF.

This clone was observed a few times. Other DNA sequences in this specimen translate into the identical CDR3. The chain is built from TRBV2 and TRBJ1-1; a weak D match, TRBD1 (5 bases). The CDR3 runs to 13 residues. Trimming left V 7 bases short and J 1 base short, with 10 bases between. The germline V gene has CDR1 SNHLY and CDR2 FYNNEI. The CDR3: CASTLGENTEAFF. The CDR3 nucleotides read TGTGCCAGCACCCTAGGGGAGAACACTGAAGCTTTCTTT.

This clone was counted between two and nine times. CDR3 region: CASSLSLAGFTQYF. The CDR3 DNA follows: TGTGCCAGCAGTTTAAGTCTAGCGGGATTTACGCAGTATTTT. The rearrangement links TRBV27 to TRBJ2-3; 9 positions match TRBD2. The CDR3 covers 14 residues. With V trimmed by 2 bases and J by 8 bases, 5 bases remained unmatched. Germline lookup yields CDR1 MNHEY and CDR2 SMNVEV (reference sequence).

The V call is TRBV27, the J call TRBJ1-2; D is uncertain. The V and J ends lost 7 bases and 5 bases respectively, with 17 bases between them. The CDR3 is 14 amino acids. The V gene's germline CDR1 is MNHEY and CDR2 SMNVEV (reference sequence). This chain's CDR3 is CASMEAPAGYGYTF. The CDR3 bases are TGTGCCAGCATGGAGGCCCCGGCGGGGTATGGCTACACCTTC.

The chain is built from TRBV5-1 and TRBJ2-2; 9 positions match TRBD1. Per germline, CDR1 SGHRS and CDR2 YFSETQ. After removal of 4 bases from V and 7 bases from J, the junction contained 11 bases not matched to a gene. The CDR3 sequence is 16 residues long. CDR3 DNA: TGCGCCAGCAGCCTTGCTTTAGGGACAGGGAACGGGGAGCTGTTTTTT. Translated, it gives CASSLALGTGNGELFF.

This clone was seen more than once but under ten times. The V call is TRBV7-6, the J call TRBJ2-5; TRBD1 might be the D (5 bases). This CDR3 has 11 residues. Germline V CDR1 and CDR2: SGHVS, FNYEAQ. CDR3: CATRKGETQYF. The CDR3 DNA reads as TGTGCTACTCGTAAGGGGGAGACCCAGTACTTC.

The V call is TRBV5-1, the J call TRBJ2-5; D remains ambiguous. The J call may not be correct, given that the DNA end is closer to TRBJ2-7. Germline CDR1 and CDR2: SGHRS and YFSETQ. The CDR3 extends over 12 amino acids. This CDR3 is CASSLSQYEQYF. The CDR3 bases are TGCGCCAGCAGCCTAAGTCAATACGAGCAGTACTTC.

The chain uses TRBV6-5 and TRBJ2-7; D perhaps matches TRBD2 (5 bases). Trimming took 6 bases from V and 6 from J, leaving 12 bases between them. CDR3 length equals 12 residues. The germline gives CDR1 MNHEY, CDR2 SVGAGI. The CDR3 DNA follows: TGTGCCAGCAGCTCCGGGCGGGTCGAGCAGTACTTC. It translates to CASSSGRVEQYF.

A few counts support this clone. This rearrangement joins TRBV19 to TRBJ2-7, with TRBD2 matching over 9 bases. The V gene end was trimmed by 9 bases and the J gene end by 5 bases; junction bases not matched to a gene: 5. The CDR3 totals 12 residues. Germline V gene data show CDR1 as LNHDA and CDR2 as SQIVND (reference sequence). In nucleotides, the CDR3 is TGTGCCAGGGGACTAGCTTCCCACGAGCAGTACTTC. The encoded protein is CARGLASHEQYF.

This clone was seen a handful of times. The CDR3 loop reads CASSLDPAGAKYF. In DNA form, the CDR3 reads TGTGCCAGCAGCTTAGATCCGGCAGGGGCAAAGTACTTC. The J gene is TRBJ2-7, the V gene TRBV11-2; D possibly corresponds to TRBD1 (6 bases). V dropped 0 bases and J dropped 11 bases, with 14 bases sitting between them. Germline V gene data show CDR1 as SGHAT and CDR2 as FQNNGV. The CDR3 is 13 amino acids.

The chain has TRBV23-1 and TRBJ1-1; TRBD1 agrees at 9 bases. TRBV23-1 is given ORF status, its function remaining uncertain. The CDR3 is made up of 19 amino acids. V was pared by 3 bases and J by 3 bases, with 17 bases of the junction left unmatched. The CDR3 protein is CASSQTGGRRLGEDTEAFF. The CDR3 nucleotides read TGCGCCAGCAGTCAGACAGGGGGTCGAAGGCTCGGTGAGGACACTGAAGCTTTCTTT.

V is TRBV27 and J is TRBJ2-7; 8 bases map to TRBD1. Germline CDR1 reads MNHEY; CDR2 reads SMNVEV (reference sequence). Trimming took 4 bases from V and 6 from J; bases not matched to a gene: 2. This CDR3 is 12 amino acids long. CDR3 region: CASSSGGAEQYF. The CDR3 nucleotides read TGTGCCAGCAGTTCAGGGGGCGCCGAGCAGTACTTC.

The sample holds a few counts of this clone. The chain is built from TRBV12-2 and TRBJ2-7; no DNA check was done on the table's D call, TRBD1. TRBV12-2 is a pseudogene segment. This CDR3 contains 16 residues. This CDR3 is CASRPIAGGSFYEQYF. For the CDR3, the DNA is TGTGCAAGTCGCCCAATCGCTGGGGGCTCCTTCTACGAGCAGTACTTC.

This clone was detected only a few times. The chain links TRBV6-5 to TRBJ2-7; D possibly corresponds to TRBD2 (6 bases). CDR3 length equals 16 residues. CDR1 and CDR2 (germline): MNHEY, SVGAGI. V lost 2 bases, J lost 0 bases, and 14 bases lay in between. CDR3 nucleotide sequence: TGTGCCAGCAGTTACCAAATGACTAGTTCCTCCTACGAGCAGTACGTC. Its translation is CASSYQMTSSSYEQYV.

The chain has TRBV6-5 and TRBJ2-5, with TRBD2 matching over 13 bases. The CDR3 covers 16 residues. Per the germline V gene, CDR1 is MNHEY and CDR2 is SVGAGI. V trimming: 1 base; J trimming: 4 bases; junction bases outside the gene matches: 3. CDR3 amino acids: CASSYWTSGSGETQYF. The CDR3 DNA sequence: TGTGCCAGCAGTTACTGGACTAGCGGGAGTGGAGAGACCCAGTACTTC.